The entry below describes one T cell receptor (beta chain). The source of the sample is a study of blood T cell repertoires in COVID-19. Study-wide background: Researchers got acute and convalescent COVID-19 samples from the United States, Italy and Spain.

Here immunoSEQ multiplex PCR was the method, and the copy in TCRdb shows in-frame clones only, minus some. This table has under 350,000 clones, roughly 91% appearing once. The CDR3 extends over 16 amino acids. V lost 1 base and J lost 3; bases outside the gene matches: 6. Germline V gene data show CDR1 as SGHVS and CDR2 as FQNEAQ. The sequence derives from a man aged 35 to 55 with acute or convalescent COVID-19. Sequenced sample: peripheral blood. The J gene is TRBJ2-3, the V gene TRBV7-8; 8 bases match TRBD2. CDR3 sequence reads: CASSLVTGGPTDTQYF. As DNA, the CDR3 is TGTGCCAGCAGCTTAGTCACGGGGGGGCCGACAGATACGCAGTATTTT.